This T cell receptor beta chain was captured by sequencing in a study of response to subunit inactivated influenza vaccine (dated by TCRdb to the late 2010s). Concerning the study at large: To follow how T cells responded to a trivalent subunit inactivated influenza vaccine, the researchers relied on deep quantitative profiling of the T cell receptor repertoire.

The library was made by RT-PCR. The reads were generated on an Illumina HiSeq 2500. The public reads were reanalyzed by TCRdb: fastp trimming at Q25, MiXCR alignment, in-frame beta chains only. Every entry covers one CDR3 protein and lists the most common genes and DNA from its rows. The table for this sample lists some 600,000 distinct CDR3 sequences; around 13% of them were counted only once. The ten biggest clones cover 7.5% to 8% of the sample. Study-wide findings and limitations: According to the authors, only a limited number of new T cells may be recruited by each seasonal influenza vaccination.

With respect to this clonotype: It has no known antigen specificity. Within one base of it there is no much larger clone, and no base qualities were kept.

The sequencing here drew on PBMCs from blood, taken less than 15 days before vaccination. The source is a man aged 50-60 years who received an inactivated influenza vaccine. Donor details come from another sample of the same person, matched by shared clones.

This receptor carries the CDR3 CAIRSGTSGSEQYF. The bases read TGTGCCATCAGATCCGGGACTAGCGGTTCCGAGCAGTACTTC. The chain couples TRBV10-3 to TRBJ2-7; 11 bases in between match TRBD2. The CDR3 starts with the cysteine, ends with the phenylalanine, and has 14 residues. Kept here is only the CDR3 DNA, which spans 42 bases and is read in frame from base 1. The CDR1 and CDR2 encoded by the germline V gene are ENHRY and SYGVKD. Germline trimming amounts to 6 bases on V and 6 bases on J, with 7 as the count of junction bases outside the gene matches.